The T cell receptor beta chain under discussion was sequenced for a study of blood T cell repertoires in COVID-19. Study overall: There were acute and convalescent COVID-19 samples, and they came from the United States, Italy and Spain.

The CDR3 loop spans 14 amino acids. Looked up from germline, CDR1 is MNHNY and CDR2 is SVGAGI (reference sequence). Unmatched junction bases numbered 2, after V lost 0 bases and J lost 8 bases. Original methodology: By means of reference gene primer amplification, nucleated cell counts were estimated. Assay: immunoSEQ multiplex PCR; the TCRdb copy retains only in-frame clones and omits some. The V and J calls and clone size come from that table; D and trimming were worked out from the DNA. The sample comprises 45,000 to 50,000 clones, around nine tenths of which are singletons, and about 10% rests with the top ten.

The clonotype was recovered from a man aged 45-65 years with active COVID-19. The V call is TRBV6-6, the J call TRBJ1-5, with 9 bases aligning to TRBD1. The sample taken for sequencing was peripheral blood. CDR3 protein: CASSYSGDREPQHF. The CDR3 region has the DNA TGTGCCAGCAGTTACTCCGGGGACAGGGAGCCCCAGCATTTT.